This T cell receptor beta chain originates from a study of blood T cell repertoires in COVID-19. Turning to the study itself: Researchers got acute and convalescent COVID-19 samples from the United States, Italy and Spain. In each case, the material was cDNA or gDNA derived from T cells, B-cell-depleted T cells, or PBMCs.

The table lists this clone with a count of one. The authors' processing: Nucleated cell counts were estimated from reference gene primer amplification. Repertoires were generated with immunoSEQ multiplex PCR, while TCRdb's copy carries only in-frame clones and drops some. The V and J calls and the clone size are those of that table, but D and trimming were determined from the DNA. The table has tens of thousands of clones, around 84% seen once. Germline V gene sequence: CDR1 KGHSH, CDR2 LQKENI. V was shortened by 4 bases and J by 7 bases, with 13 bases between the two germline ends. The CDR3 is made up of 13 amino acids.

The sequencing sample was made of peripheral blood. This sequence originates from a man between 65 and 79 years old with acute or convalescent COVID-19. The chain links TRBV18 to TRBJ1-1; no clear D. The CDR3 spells CASSRGAPNEAFF. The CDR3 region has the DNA TGTGCCAGCTCACGCGGTGCCCCAAATGAAGCTTTCTTT.